The sequence of this T cell receptor (beta chain) was determined in a study of Graves' ophthalmopathy and Graves' hyperthyroidism. Study at large: The blood sample was drawn at first diagnosis and before any treatment. Study observations and caveats: Sensitivity of roughly 88% and specificity of approximately 81% were achieved when a 13-signature model separated ophthalmopathy from stable hyperthyroidism.

The germline CDR1 and CDR2 sequences are DFQATT and SNEGSKA (reference sequence). The CDR3 contains 14 residues. From RNA, the CDR3 regions of TCR beta chains were amplified and sequenced. An initial RT-PCR round employing HTBI primers preceded a second-round multiplex PCR. TCRdb analysed the multiplex PCR reads with MiXCR anew, one entry per CDR3 protein. The data show just over 600,000 distinct CDR3 sequences, approximately 22% seen once. Details on this clonotype: Its cognate antigen is unknown. Its ends do not fully match the called genes, so a read error is possible.

Material for sequencing was peripheral blood. The J gene is TRBJ2-7, the V gene TRBV20-1; 9 bases are shared with TRBD1. This sequence originates from a young woman with stable Graves' hyperthyroidism. Some clones in this sample may be carry-over from other donors' samples. In DNA form, the CDR3 reads TGCAGTGCTAGAGATCCGGGACAGGGCTACGAGCAGCACTTC. Translated: CSARDPGQGYEQHF.